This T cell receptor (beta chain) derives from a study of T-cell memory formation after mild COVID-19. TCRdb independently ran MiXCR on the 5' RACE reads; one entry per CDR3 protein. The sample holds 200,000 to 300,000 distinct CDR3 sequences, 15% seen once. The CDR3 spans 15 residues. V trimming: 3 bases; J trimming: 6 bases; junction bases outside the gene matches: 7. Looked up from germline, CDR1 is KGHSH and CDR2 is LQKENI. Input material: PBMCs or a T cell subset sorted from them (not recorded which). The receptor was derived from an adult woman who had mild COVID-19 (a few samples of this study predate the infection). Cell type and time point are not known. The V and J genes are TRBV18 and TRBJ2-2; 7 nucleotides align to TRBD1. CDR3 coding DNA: TGTGCCAGCTCACCGAGACAGGGCTACGCCGGGGAGCTGTTTTTT. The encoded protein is CASSPRQGYAGELFF.